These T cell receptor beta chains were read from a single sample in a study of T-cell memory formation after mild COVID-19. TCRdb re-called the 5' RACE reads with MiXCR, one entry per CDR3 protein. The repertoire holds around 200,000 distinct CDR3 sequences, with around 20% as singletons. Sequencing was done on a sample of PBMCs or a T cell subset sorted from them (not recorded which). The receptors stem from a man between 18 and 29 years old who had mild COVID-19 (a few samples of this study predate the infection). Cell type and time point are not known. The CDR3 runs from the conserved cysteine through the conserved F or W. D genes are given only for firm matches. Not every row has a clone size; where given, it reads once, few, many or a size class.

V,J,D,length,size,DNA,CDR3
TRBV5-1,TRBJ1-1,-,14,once,TGCGCCAGCAGCTCCTCCACGGTGAACACTGAAGCTTTCTTT,CASSSSTVNTEAFF
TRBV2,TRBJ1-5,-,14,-,TGTGCCAGCAGTGAAGCGGTTCCTAATCAGCCCCAGCATTTT,CASSEAVPNQPQHF
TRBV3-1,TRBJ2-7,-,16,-,TGTGCCAGCAGCCAATACATGGACGCCAGCCGAAACGAGCAGTACTTC,CASSQYMDASRNEQYF
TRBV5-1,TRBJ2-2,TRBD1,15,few,TGCGCCAGCAGCGAGCGGACAGGCCTCACCGGGGAGCTGTTTTTT,CASSERTGLTGELFF
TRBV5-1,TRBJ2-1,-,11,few,TGCGCCAGCAGCTTGGAGGGGTGGCAGTTCTTC,CASSLEGWQFF
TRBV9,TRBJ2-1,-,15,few,TGTGCCAGCAGCGTAGAGCCGCGGGTAGACAATGAGCAGTTCTTC,CASSVEPRVDNEQFF
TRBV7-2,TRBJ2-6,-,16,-,TGTGCCAGCAGACGGACAGCCACCCCTGGGGCCAACGTCCTGACTTTC,CASRRTATPGANVLTF
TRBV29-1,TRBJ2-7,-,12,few,TGCAGCGTTGTCGAGGGGGGTTACGAGCAGTACTTC,CSVVEGGYEQYF
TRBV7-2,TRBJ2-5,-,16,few,TGTGCCAGCAGCTTAGTTGGCCCCGGACGGGGAGAGACCCAGTACTTC,CASSLVGPGRGETQYF
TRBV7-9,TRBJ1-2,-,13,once,TGTGCCAGCAGCTTAAGGGCAGAAATTGGCTACACCTTC,CASSLRAEIGYTF
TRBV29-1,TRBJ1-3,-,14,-,TGCAGCGCCATTCTAGGGATGGGAGGAAACACCATATATTTT,CSAILGMGGNTIYF
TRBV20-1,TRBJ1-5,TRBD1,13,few,TGCAGTGCTGGGACAGGGGGATTTCAGCCCCAGCATTTT,CSAGTGGFQPQHF
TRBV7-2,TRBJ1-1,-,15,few,TGTGCCAGCAGCTTAGTGTACGGGGGAACCACTGAAGCTTTCTTT,CASSLVYGGTTEAFF
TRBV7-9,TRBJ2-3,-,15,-,TGTGCCAGCAGCCGTACACTGGGTGGCACAGATACGCAGTATTTT,CASSRTLGGTDTQYF
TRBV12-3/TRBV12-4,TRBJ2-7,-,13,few,TGTGCCAGCAGGCAGGAGATCTTCTACGAGCAGTACTTC,CASRQEIFYEQYF
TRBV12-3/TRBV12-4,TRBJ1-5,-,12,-,TGTGCCAGCAGTCAGGGATACCAGCCCCAGCATTTT,CASSQGYQPQHF
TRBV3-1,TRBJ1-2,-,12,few,TGTGCCAGCAGCCAAGGGGGTGATGGCTACACCTTC,CASSQGGDGYTF
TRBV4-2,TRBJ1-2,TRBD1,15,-,TGTGCCAGCAGCAGTAACAGGGGGCGAACTGATGGCTACACCTTC,CASSSNRGRTDGYTF
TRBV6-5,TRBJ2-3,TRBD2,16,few,TGTGCCAGCAGTTATCGACTAGCGGGGAGCACAGATACGCAGTATTTT,CASSYRLAGSTDTQYF
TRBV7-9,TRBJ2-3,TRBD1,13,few,TGTGCCAGCAACCCACAGGGGGCAGATACGCAGTATTTT,CASNPQGADTQYF
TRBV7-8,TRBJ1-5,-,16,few,TGTGCCAGCAGATCGGGAGGACGCCGGGGCAATCAGCCCCAGCATTTT,CASRSGGRRGNQPQHF
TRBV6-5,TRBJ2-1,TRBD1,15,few,TGTGCCAGCAACCCCAGGGGGCAACCCTACAATGAGCAGTTCTTC,CASNPRGQPYNEQFF
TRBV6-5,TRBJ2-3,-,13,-,TGTGCCAGCATGAGGGTTAGCACAGATACGCGGTATTTT,CASMRVSTDTRYF